The 9 T cell receptor beta chains in this list originate from one sample, sequenced in a study of CD8 T cells in ankylosing spondylitis. TCRdb ran MiXCR on the 5' RACE reads and lists one entry per CDR3 protein. The sample contains about 540,000 distinct CDR3 sequences, about an eighth of which appear only once. Study outcomes and limitations: What seemed typical of ankylosing spondylitis blood was a TCR beta motif built from 8 or 9 highly homologous variants.

The antigens these receptors bind are not known. The source material was blood, either unsorted or a sorted T cell fraction (not recorded which). These receptors all come from a male donor with ankylosing spondylitis.

The chain combines TRBV12-3 or TRBV12-4 with TRBJ2-5; 13 bases match TRBD2. This CDR3 region has 16 residues. V was clipped by 3 bases and J by 6 bases; unmatched bases: 7. The CDR3 nucleotides are TGTGCCAGCAGTTTCCCGGGACTAGCGGGAATAAAGACCCAGTACTTC. Amino acids: CASSFPGLAGIKTQYF.

The chain carries TRBV15 and TRBJ2-5, with D perhaps TRBD1 (6 bases). The CDR3 sequence is 14 residues long. Germline V lookup: CDR1 LNHNV, CDR2 YYDKDF (reference sequence). Trimming removed 2 bases at V and 3 bases at J, with 10 bases between. DNA for the CDR3: TGTGCCACCAGCAGACAGGACAGTAAAGAGACCCAGTACTTC. It yields the protein CATSRQDSKETQYF.

This clonotype was seen more than once but under ten times. The CDR3 nucleotides are TGTGCCAGCAGTCCCCAGGGAACCTACAATGAGCAGTTCTTC. It specifies CASSPQGTYNEQFF. V and J are TRBV7-2 and TRBJ2-1, with D maybe TRBD1 (5 bases). The CDR3 is 14 amino acids. Germline V gene lookup returns CDR1 SGHTA and CDR2 FQGNSA. The V end was cut by 6 bases, the J end by 2 bases, with 11 bases between.

V is TRBV7-7 and J is TRBJ2-2; 8 nucleotides agree with TRBD1. V dropped 3 bases and J dropped 7; count of bases not matched to a gene: 7. The CDR3 is made up of 15 amino acids. The germline gives CDR1 SSHAT, CDR2 FNYEAQ (reference sequence). The CDR3 sequence is CASSLDRAGNGELFF. DNA for the CDR3: TGTGCCAGCAGCTTGGACAGGGCCGGGAACGGGGAGCTGTTTTTT.

The chain carries TRBV6-5 and TRBJ2-2; D is unclear. Trimming cost V 2 bases and J 5 bases, with 9 bases left between them. This CDR3 has 14 residues. CDR1 and CDR2 (germline): MNHEY, SVGAGI. The CDR3 DNA follows: TGTGCCAGCAGTTACGCCGGGCGAACCGGGGAGCTGTTTTTT. This gives the protein CASSYAGRTGELFF.

At least ten counts were recorded for this clonotype. This chain joins TRBV12-3 or TRBV12-4 and TRBJ2-1, with TRBD1 as a possible D gene (6 bases). V lost 0 bases to trimming and J lost 6 bases, with 6 bases between them. The CDR3 contains 13 residues. The CDR3 loop is CASSLARGNEQFF. CDR3 sequence (DNA): TGTGCCAGCAGTTTAGCCAGGGGCAATGAGCAGTTCTTC.

The chain uses TRBV25-1 and TRBJ2-7, with 12 positions matching TRBD1. Germline-derived CDR1 and CDR2 are MGHDK and SYGVNS. The CDR3 has 14 residues. J lost 4 bases, V lost 7 bases, and 5 bases had no gene match. This chain's CDR3 is CASNGTGGDYEQYV. The CDR3 DNA reads TGTGCCAGCAACGGGACAGGGGGCGATTACGAGCAGTACGTC.

This sequence joins TRBV12-3 or TRBV12-4 and TRBJ1-6; possible D gene TRBD1, 5 bases. The CDR3 is made up of 14 amino acids. V was clipped by 7 bases and J by 7 bases, with 14 bases between them. The CDR3 sequence: CASTPGQGNSPLHF. The CDR3 DNA follows: TGTGCCAGCACCCCCGGGCAGGGCAATTCACCCCTCCACTTT.

This clonotype was counted a few times. The chain carries TRBV20-1 and TRBJ2-5; a possible D gene is TRBD2 (5 bases). V shed 3 bases and J shed 6 bases, with 14 bases lying between them. This CDR3 has 13 residues. Germline V gene data show CDR1 as DFQATT and CDR2 as SNEGSKA (reference sequence). CDR3 protein: CSASRTGRQTQYF. In DNA form, the CDR3 reads TGCAGTGCTAGTCGGACGGGGAGACAGACCCAGTACTTC.